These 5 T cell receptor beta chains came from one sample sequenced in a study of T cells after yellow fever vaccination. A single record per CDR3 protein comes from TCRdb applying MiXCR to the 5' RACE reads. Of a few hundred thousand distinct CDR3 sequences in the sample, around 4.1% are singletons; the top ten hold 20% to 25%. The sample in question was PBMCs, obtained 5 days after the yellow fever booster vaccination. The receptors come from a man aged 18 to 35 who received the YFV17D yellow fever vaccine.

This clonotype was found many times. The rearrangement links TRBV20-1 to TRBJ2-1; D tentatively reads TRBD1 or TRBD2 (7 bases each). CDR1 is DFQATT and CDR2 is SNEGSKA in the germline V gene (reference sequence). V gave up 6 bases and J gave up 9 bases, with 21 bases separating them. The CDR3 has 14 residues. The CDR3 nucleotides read TGCAGTGCCCCGAGCAGGGGGGGCCTCAGTGAGCAGTTCTTC. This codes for CSAPSRGGLSEQFF.

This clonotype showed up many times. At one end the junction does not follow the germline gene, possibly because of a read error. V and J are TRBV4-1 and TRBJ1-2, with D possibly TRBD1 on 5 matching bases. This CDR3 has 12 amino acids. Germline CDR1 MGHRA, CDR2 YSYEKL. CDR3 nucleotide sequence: TGCGCCAGCAGCCAAGGGGGCGGGACTCTGAAGTTC. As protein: CASSQGGGTLKF.

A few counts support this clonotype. CDR3 bases: TGTGCCAGCAGCTTTCTTAGCGGGGGTACAGATACGCAGTATTTT. As protein: CASSFLSGGTDTQYF. The V gene is TRBV5-4, the J gene TRBJ2-3, with 9 bases aligning to TRBD2. With 2 bases clipped from V and 3 bases from J, the junction kept 4 bases outside the gene matches. CDR1 and CDR2 (germline): SGHNT, YYREEE (reference sequence). This CDR3 is built from 15 residues.

DNA for the CDR3: TGTGCCAGCAGCTTGGCCTCAACAGCCGATGAAGCTTTCTTT. It specifies CASSLASTADEAFF. The chain uses TRBV5-5 and TRBJ1-1; no clear D gene. V lost 0 bases and J 7 bases, leaving 13 bases between the germline ends. The V gene's germline CDR1 is SGHKS and CDR2 YYEKEE (reference sequence). The length of the CDR3 is 14 residues.

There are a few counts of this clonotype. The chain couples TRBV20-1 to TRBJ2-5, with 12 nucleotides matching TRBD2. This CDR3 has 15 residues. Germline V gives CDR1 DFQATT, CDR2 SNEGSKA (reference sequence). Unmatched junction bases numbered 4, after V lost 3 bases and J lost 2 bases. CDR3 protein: CSASTSGGRQETQYF. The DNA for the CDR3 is TGCAGTGCTAGTACTAGCGGGGGGAGGCAAGAGACCCAGTACTTC.